The 10 T cell receptor beta chains presented below share a single source sample, sequenced in a study of T-cell reconstitution after alpha-beta-depleted transplantation in children. Construction of the TCRbeta library involved unique molecular identifiers. Each CDR3 protein gets one entry after TCRdb re-called the PCR reads with MiXCR. The sample lists around 270,000 distinct CDR3 sequences; 6% to 10% were seen once. Study-wide results and limits: The authors attributed T-cell counts and diversity one year after transplant mostly to newly produced T cells.

Their cognate antigens are unknown. Material: peripheral blood, obtained 360 days after TCRalphabeta/CD19-depleted stem cell transplant. The receptors derive from a female patient aged 2 to 10 who had a stem cell transplant for Fanconi anemia, so the T cells may come from the graft donor.

This clonotype has ten or more counts. This chain links TRBV12-3 or TRBV12-4 with TRBJ2-7, with D maybe TRBD2 (5 bases). Between the trimmed V and J ends, which lost 3 bases and 5 bases, there was a span of 8 bases. There are 12 residues in the CDR3. DNA of the CDR3: TGTGCCAGCAGTTTTGTCGGGGACGAGCAGTACTTC. Protein product: CASSFVGDEQYF.

This clonotype was seen a few times. The rearrangement joins TRBV13 to TRBJ1-1, with TRBD1 matching 11 bases. The CDR3 runs 15 residues. V shed 3 bases and J 7 bases; nucleotides not matched to a gene: 7. CDR1 is PRHDT, CDR2 FYEKMQ, per germline (reference sequence). The CDR3 nucleotides are TGTGCCAGCAGCTTCCCGGACAGGGGGCGAGGTGAAGCTTTCTTT. Protein: CASSFPDRGRGEAFF.

This clonotype has a count of ten or more. The V gene is TRBV5-1, the J gene TRBJ2-5; weak D call: TRBD1 (6 bases). The germline V gene encodes CDR1 SGHRS and CDR2 YFSETQ. This CDR3 has 15 residues. Trimming took off 7 bases at V and 2 bases at J, with 18 bases between the two ends. DNA of the CDR3: TGCGCCAGCGGATTACAGGGTCCGTCACAAGAGACCCAGTACTTC. It specifies CASGLQGPSQETQYF. Looking up the rest from reference TRBV5-1 and TRBJ2-5 gives the full variable domain: KAGVTQTPRYLIKTRGQQVTLSCSPISGHRSVSWYQQTPGQGLQFLFEYFSETQRNKGNFPGRFSGRQFSNSRSEMNVSTLELGDSALYLCASGLQGPSQETQYFGPGTRLLVL.

This clonotype was recorded many times. V gene TRBV10-3 combines with J gene TRBJ2-3; D unresolved. V lost 0 bases, J lost 1 base, and 8 bases lay in between. Germline V gene data show CDR1 as ENHRY and CDR2 as SYGVKD. This CDR3 contains 15 residues. Written as DNA, the CDR3 is TGTGCCATCAGTGAGTCGCCTGCGCGCACAGATACGCAGTATTTT. Its protein product is CAISESPARTDTQYF.

In this sample, this clonotype turned up a few times. The chain combines TRBV12-3 or TRBV12-4 with TRBJ2-4; 8 bases match TRBD1. J gave up 5 bases and V 6 bases, and 3 bases lay outside the gene matches. This CDR3 has 13 amino acids. The CDR3 region is CASSGQGQNIQYF. The DNA of the CDR3 is TGTGCCAGCAGCGGACAGGGTCAAAACATTCAGTACTTC.

This clonotype occurred many times. The V call is TRBV9, the J call TRBJ2-1; 12 positions agree with TRBD2. J gave up 5 bases and V 4 bases, and 4 bases lay outside the gene matches. The germline V gene has CDR1 SGDLS and CDR2 YYNGEE. This CDR3 comprises 15 residues. This chain's CDR3 is CASSQTSGSNNEQFF. The CDR3 coding sequence is TGTGCCAGCAGCCAGACTAGCGGGAGTAACAATGAGCAGTTCTTC.

Written as DNA, the CDR3 is TGTGCCTGGAGTACAGCGCGATACACAGATACGCAGTATTTT. Protein: CAWSTARYTDTQYF. The V and J genes are TRBV30 and TRBJ2-3; D is undetermined. The CDR3 length is 14 residues. CDR1 is GTSNPN, CDR2 SVGIG, per germline (reference sequence). V shed 2 bases and J shed 2 bases, with 11 bases lying between them.

The table lists this clonotype with many counts. The chain employs TRBV24-1 and TRBJ2-3; D not certain. Per germline, CDR1 KGHDR and CDR2 SFDVKD. This CDR3 has 14 residues. V lost 3 bases and J 2 bases, leaving 8 bases between the germline ends. CDR3 sequence (DNA): TGTGCCACCAGTGATACCGATGCCACAGATACGCAGTATTTT. This translates into CATSDTDATDTQYF.

Written as DNA, the CDR3 is TGCAGTGGAGGTGGGGATGGCTACACCTTC. It translates to CSGGGDGYTF. The chain combines TRBV20-1 with TRBJ1-2; D remains ambiguous. Trimming removed 7 bases from V and 6 bases from J, with 9 bases in between. The CDR3 runs to 10 residues. In germline, CDR1 is DFQATT, CDR2 SNEGSKA (reference sequence).

This clonotype came up a few times. The chain carries TRBV18 and TRBJ1-1; 7 bases line up with TRBD1. Unmatched junction bases numbered 5, after V lost 6 bases and J lost 1 base. The germline V gene has CDR1 KGHSH and CDR2 LQKENI. The CDR3 runs 14 residues. CDR3 in amino acids: CASSLDRQNTEAFF. The CDR3 nucleotides are TGTGCCAGCTCCCTGGACAGGCAGAACACTGAAGCTTTCTTT.